This record looks at one T cell receptor beta chain sequence and its context. Its antigen specificity is not known. Per-nucleotide qualities are absent, and no much larger clonotype sits a single base away. This sample was taken from a study of shared clonotypes between healthy human individuals (dated by TCRdb to the early 2020s). Background for the entire study: A couple of women and a few men aged 18 to 49 years were included in the cohort. To estimate repertoire size and how much clonotype sharing occurs between individuals, the study deeply sequenced the blood TCR repertoires of five healthy adults. Per donor, leukapheresis produced somewhere between about 0.94 and 9.5 billion PBMCs. Libraries were prepared and TCR repertoires were sequenced by different laboratories using diverse techniques, in order to increase sequencing depth and limit assay-specific biases. For each donor, CD4 naive and CD4 memory were each given three plates, CD8 naive was given two plates, and CD8 memory was given one plate.

The full study reports these points: The small number of donors limited the genetic and exposure-history diversity represented. Naive subsets generally had larger estimated clonotype richness than memory subsets. About 5% of naive CD4, 3.5% of naive CD8, about 2.4% of memory CD4, and around 0.4% of memory CD8 clonotypes were shared across a few donors. Clonotypes shared by all four sorted-subset donors showed higher generation probabilities than non-shared clonotypes. Sampling was restricted to blood, and TCR repertoires in tissues likely differ from the TCR repertoires found in blood. Rarefaction of sorted-subset datasets indicated incomplete sequencing despite the large sequencing depth. Pairwise subsampling led to the expectation that sequencing depth would affect the degree of clonotype sharing among donors.

Using the deep immunoSEQ assay, TCR CDR3 regions were amplified from genomic DNA by multiplex PCR. Genomic DNA extracted from each cell subset was distributed evenly over all wells of several immunoSEQ 96-well plates, and each plate served as one replicate. For sorted subsets, 150 to 250 ng genomic DNA, equal to 30,000 to 35,000 T cell genomes, was loaded into each replicate PCR. Purified libraries were quantified with a Qubit 3.0 fluorometer, sized on a Bioanalyzer 2100, and re-quantified with the KAPA Library Quantification kit. Every immunoSEQ 96-well plate was sequenced on a dedicated single-read 150-cycle Illumina NextSeq 550 flow cell. For the original study's pipeline: The immunoSEQ output contained only junctional sequences without quality scores, so filtering could not match that applied to full-length reads. To assign V/J genes and CDR3, sequences were annotated using PyIR, a Python wrapper for IgBLAST v1.9, with IMGT germline references. Reads with weak V/J assignments (E-value above 1e-6), missing CDR3, stop codons, out-of-frame junctions, or ambiguous translated residues were removed. V3J clonotypes were defined as sequences sharing the same inferred V gene, J gene, and CDR3 amino acid sequence. The percentage overlap between two repertoires was calculated by dividing the number of shared unique clonotypes by the size of the smaller repertoire. Repertoire richness was assessed with RTK rarefaction, the Chao1 estimator, and Recon v2.1 estimates of unobserved clonotypes. For all TCRbeta clonotypes obtained by the gDNA method from four donors, generation probabilities were computed with OLGA. TCRdb limited this immuneACCESS table to in-frame rearrangements with V and J called. A share of clones is missing; checked studies link under half to unresolved V genes, and the rest is unexplained. The DNA gave D and trimming, while V, J and clone size come from that table. The sample yields some 2,000,000 clones; about 95% were counted once. The biggest ten clones account for around 1.1% of the sample.

CD8 naive samples were obtained by positive selection for CCR7 among CD45RO-negative cells, yielding a CD45RA+CCR7+ population from which TemRA cells were excluded. Donors were healthy HIV-negative adults with no recently reported acute infections or vaccinations. Only Caucasian adults living in Nashville, Tennessee, USA were represented among the donors. Blood was collected by leukapheresis, and PBMCs were isolated by Ficoll-Histopaque density gradient centrifugation and then cryopreserved in liquid nitrogen vapor phase. Analytical flow cytometry was used to check the purity and quantity of every magnetically sorted T cell population. From each sorted fraction, genomic DNA was isolated and quantified by UV absorbance on a Nanodrop 2000c. The TCR originated in a man between 18 and 29 years old in good health. Source material: naive CD8+ T cells sorted from blood. The cell subset or site label, as the study defines it: CD45RA+CCR7+.

The CDR3 reads as follows: CASSLLVVGDASSTDTQYF. The nucleotide sequence reads as follows: TGTGCCAGCAGTTTACTGGTCGTGGGGGACGCGTCTAGCACAGATACGCAGTATTTT. The sequence links TRBV28 to TRBJ2-3; the D match is possibly TRBD1 or TRBD2, with 5 bases aligned in each. CDR1 and CDR2 are drawn from the germline V gene: MDHEN, SYDVKM. CDR3 length: 19 amino acids, cysteine to phenylalanine. Only CDR3 DNA is held: 57 bases, read in frame from base 1. Trimming costs V 2 bases and J 0 bases, and their ends lie 21 bases apart.